The 8 T cell receptor beta chains below come from one sample, sequenced in a study of T cell responses to AZD1222 COVID-19 vaccine. TCRdb keeps only in-frame clones here, not all; method: immunoSEQ multiplex PCR. The table has more than 70,000 clones, roughly 85% seen once. Sequences were derived from peripheral blood, sampled on day 0 of AZD1222 vaccination. These receptors were taken from an adult in good health.

The V call is TRBV27, the J call TRBJ1-5, with unresolved D. CDR3 length: 12 amino acids. The V gene's germline CDR1 is MNHEY and CDR2 SMNVEV (reference sequence). Trimming removed 5 bases from V and 6 bases from J, with 8 bases in between. The CDR3 DNA is TGTGCCAGCAGTCGGGAGGGTCAGCCCCAGCATTTT. Translated, it gives CASSREGQPQHF.

V is TRBV12-3 or TRBV12-4 and J is TRBJ1-2; D might be TRBD1 (5 bases). The length of the CDR3 is 12 residues. V lost 6 bases, J lost 4 bases, and 9 bases lay in between. The CDR3: CASSIGGYGYTF. The CDR3 nucleotides read TGTGCCAGCAGCATTGGGGGCTATGGCTACACCTTC.

The chain uses TRBV6-5 and TRBJ1-2, with 10 bases fitting TRBD1. Per the germline V gene, CDR1 is MNHEY and CDR2 is SVGAGI. The CDR3 sequence is 13 residues long. The V gene end was trimmed by 7 bases and the J gene end by 8 bases; junction bases not matched to a gene: 7. The CDR3 sequence: CASNKGQGKGYTF. As DNA, the CDR3 is TGTGCCAGCAATAAGGGACAGGGGAAGGGCTACACCTTC.

This clone has more than one count but fewer than ten. V gene TRBV5-6 combines with J gene TRBJ1-3, with 10 bases matching TRBD1. V shed 4 bases and J 8 bases; nucleotides not matched to a gene: 12. The CDR3 runs 16 residues. The germline CDR1 and CDR2 sequences are SGHDT and YYEEEE. In nucleotides, the CDR3 is TGTGCCAGCAGCCAAAGACAGGGGGCCCTATCAGACACCATATATTTT. It yields the protein CASSQRQGALSDTIYF.

V usage is TRBV9 and J usage is TRBJ2-1; 8 nucleotides agree with TRBD2. Germline CDR1 SGDLS, CDR2 YYNGEE. The length of the CDR3 is 16 residues. With V trimmed by 3 bases and J by 0 bases, 5 bases remained unmatched. The DNA for the CDR3 is TGTGCCAGCAGCGGACCGGGGGGGAGCTCCTACAATGAGCAGTTCTTC. This codes for CASSGPGGSSYNEQFF.

V is TRBV20-1 and J is TRBJ2-7; the D is unclear. V was trimmed by 5 bases and J by 4 bases, leaving 6 bases between them. Germline V lookup: CDR1 DFQATT, CDR2 SNEGSKA (reference sequence). The CDR3 spans 10 residues. The CDR3 nucleotides read TGCAGTGCTGGGATTTACGAGCAGTACTTC. Its protein product is CSAGIYEQYF.

The gene calls are TRBV9 and TRBJ1-1; D not resolved. Per the germline V gene, CDR1 is SGDLS and CDR2 is YYNGEE. The CDR3 runs 13 residues. Deletions cut 0 bases from V and 6 bases from J, with 9 bases between. CDR3 sequence (DNA): TGTGCCAGCAGCGTAGTGGATTACGCTGAAGCTTTCTTT. Translation gives CASSVVDYAEAFF.

The J gene is TRBJ1-4, the V gene TRBV11-2, with TRBD1 matching 9 bases. The CDR3 is 17 amino acids. Germline V gene lookup returns CDR1 SGHAT and CDR2 FQNNGV. With 1 base clipped from V and 2 bases from J, the junction kept 5 bases outside the gene matches. For the CDR3, the DNA is TGTGCCAGCAGCTTAGGAACAGGGGGCATCACTAATGAAAAACTGTTTTTT. This sequence encodes CASSLGTGGITNEKLFF.